The 24 T cell receptor beta chains reported below all come from one sample, sequenced in a study of early T cells in non-severe SARS-CoV-2 infection. TCRdb redid the calling of the 5' RACE reads with MiXCR, one entry per CDR3 protein. The sample lists 48,000 or so distinct CDR3 sequences, 6.2% occurring once. The sequencing here drew on whole blood, taken at baseline. The receptors were gathered from an adult who was a healthcare worker with PCR-confirmed SARS-CoV-2 infection or an uninfected control (not recorded which).

This clonotype was detected only a few times. The V gene is TRBV28, the J gene TRBJ1-1, with TRBD1 matching 7 bases. The CDR3 length is 16 residues. V lost 7 bases and J lost 0; bases outside the gene matches: 11. Looked up from germline, CDR1 is MDHEN and CDR2 is SYDVKM. Written as DNA, the CDR3 is TGTGCCAGCATCCCGCCAGGGGGAACCATGAACACTGAAGCTTTCTTT. As protein: CASIPPGGTMNTEAFF.

This clonotype was counted between two and nine times. This chain uses TRBV9 with TRBJ2-3; tentative D call: TRBD2 (5 bases). Between the trimmed V and J ends, which lost 8 bases and 4 bases, there was a span of 17 bases. CDR1 SGDLS and CDR2 YYNGEE come from the germline V gene. The CDR3 is 14 residues long. The CDR3 here is CASGRGRSADTQYF. The CDR3 nucleotides are TGTGCCAGTGGGAGAGGGAGAAGCGCAGATACGCAGTATTTT.

The CDR3 DNA is TGTGCCACCAGCAGAGCCTGGACTAGCCAAAACATTCAGTACTTC. It yields the protein CATSRAWTSQNIQYF. The rearrangement uses TRBV15 and TRBJ2-4, with TRBD2 identical over 8 bases. Germline CDR1 and CDR2: LNHNV and YYDKDF (reference sequence). This CDR3 spans 15 amino acids. The V segment lost 1 base and the J segment 5 bases; nucleotides outside the gene matches: 4. The full variable domain, rest sourced from reference TRBV15 and TRBJ2-4, is DAMVIQNPRYQVTQFGKPVTLSCSQTLNHNVMYWYQQKSSQAPKLLFHYYDKDFNNEADTPDNFQSRRPNTSFCFLDIRSPGLGDTAMYLCATSRAWTSQNIQYFGAGTRLSVL.

This clonotype turned up a few times. The V and J genes are TRBV18 and TRBJ2-1; 14 nucleotides agree with TRBD2. Germline V lookup: CDR1 KGHSH, CDR2 LQKENI. Trimming removed 3 bases from V and 4 bases from J; junction bases left unmatched: 5. The CDR3 runs 17 residues. The CDR3 bases are TGTGCCAGCTCACCTGGGACTAGCGGGAGAACATACAATGAGCAGTTCTTC. Protein product: CASSPGTSGRTYNEQFF. Looking up the rest from reference TRBV18 and TRBJ2-1 gives the full variable domain: NAGVMQNPRHLVRRRGQEARLRCSPMKGHSHVYWYRQLPEEGLKFMVYLQKENIIDESGMPKERFSAEFPKEGPSILRIQQVVRGDSAAYFCASSPGTSGRTYNEQFFGPGTRLTVL.

This sequence joins TRBV5-1 and TRBJ1-1; D uncertain. Germline V gene sequence: CDR1 SGHRS, CDR2 YFSETQ. Trimming stripped 0 bases from V and 0 bases from J, with 12 bases between. The CDR3 is 16 residues long. CDR3 DNA: TGCGCCAGCAGCTTGGCGGGTTCATTAATGAACACTGAAGCTTTCTTT. It codes for CASSLAGSLMNTEAFF.

This clonotype was found many times. This chain connects TRBV29-1 to TRBJ2-3; D is undetermined. This CDR3 contains 12 residues. Germline V gene sequence: CDR1 SQVTM, CDR2 ANQGSEA. The V end lost 6 bases, the J end lost 6 bases, and 13 bases lay between the germline ends. CDR3 DNA sequence: TGCAGCGTGGGCCGCCAAGCGGATACGCAGTATTTT. This gives the protein CSVGRQADTQYF.

The chain employs TRBV10-3 and TRBJ1-5; D gene ambiguous. Trimming cost V 7 bases and J 1 base, with 5 bases left between them. Looked up from germline, CDR1 is ENHRY and CDR2 is SYGVKD. CDR3 length: 12 amino acids. The CDR3 region is CAIMDSNQPQHF. The CDR3 DNA reads TGTGCCATCATGGACAGCAATCAGCCCCAGCATTTT.

The CDR3 loop reads CASSGEGVGEQYF. As DNA, the CDR3 is TGTGCCAGCAGTGGCGAGGGTGTTGGGGAGCAGTACTTC. V is TRBV12-3 or TRBV12-4 and J is TRBJ2-7; a weak D match, TRBD2 (5 bases). V dropped 5 bases and J dropped 7 bases, with 15 bases sitting between them. The CDR3 loop spans 13 amino acids.

This clonotype was found many times. The chain recombines TRBV5-1 with TRBJ1-1, with 7 bases lining up with TRBD1. CDR3 size: 14 residues. V was clipped by 4 bases and J by 3 bases; unmatched bases: 6. Germline loops: CDR1 SGHRS, CDR2 YFSETQ. The CDR3 DNA follows: TGCGCCAGCAGCATACAGGGGTATGACACTGAAGCTTTCTTT. Translating it yields CASSIQGYDTEAFF.

The gene calls are TRBV6-1 and TRBJ2-1, with 7 bases lining up with TRBD1. Trimming cost V 7 bases and J 7 bases; bases outside gene matches: 4. Per the germline V gene, CDR1 is MNHNS and CDR2 is SASEGT. The CDR3 sequence is 12 residues long. CDR3 nucleotides: TGTGCCAGCACTACAGGGGTTAATGAGCAGTTCTTC. It specifies CASTTGVNEQFF.

V is TRBV7-8 and J is TRBJ2-3; TRBD1 is a possible D gene (5 bases). Per the germline V gene, CDR1 is SGHVS and CDR2 is FQNEAQ. Trimming left V 5 bases short and J 6 bases short, with 12 bases between. This CDR3 is 13 amino acids long. The CDR3, as DNA: TGTGCCAGCAGCCCTACCAGGGTTGATACGCAGTATTTT. Amino acids: CASSPTRVDTQYF.

This clonotype was observed a handful of times. The chain couples TRBV7-8 to TRBJ2-7; 13 nucleotides line up with TRBD2. Looked up from germline, CDR1 is SGHVS and CDR2 is FQNEAQ. V lost 1 base and J lost 0; bases outside the gene matches: 3. The CDR3 is 17 residues long. CDR3 sequence reads: CASSLGLAGGSSYEQYF. The CDR3 DNA is TGTGCCAGCAGCTTAGGACTAGCGGGAGGTAGCTCCTACGAGCAGTACTTC.

The table lists this clonotype with many counts. V is TRBV30 and J is TRBJ2-5; D may match TRBD1 or TRBD2 (5 bases each). CDR1 and CDR2 from the germline V gene are GTSNPN and SVGIG (reference sequence). V was pared by 0 bases and J by 6 bases, with 11 bases between. The CDR3 has 13 residues. The CDR3 reads CAWSVPRGKTQYF. Written as DNA, the CDR3 is TGTGCCTGGAGTGTACCGAGGGGCAAGACCCAGTACTTC. Based on the CDR3 plus reference TRBV30 and TRBJ2-5, the full variable domain is SQTIHQWPATLVQPVGSPLSLECTVEGTSNPNLYWYRQAAGRGLQLLFYSVGIGQISSEVPQNLSASRPQDRQFILSSKKLLLSDSGFYLCAWSVPRGKTQYFGPGTRLLVL.

This clonotype has at least ten counts. The chain employs TRBV14 and TRBJ1-2, with D maybe TRBD1 (6 bases). Trimming pared 5 bases from V and 4 bases from J, leaving 17 bases between. The CDR3 is 15 residues long. The germline gives CDR1 SGHDN, CDR2 FVKESK. The CDR3 DNA follows: TGTGCCAGCAGCGAAAACCCGGGGGCGGCCTATGGCTACACCTTC. It is translated as CASSENPGAAYGYTF.

This clonotype was detected only a few times. The J gene is TRBJ2-3, the V gene TRBV20-1; the D gene is possibly TRBD2 (5 bases). The germline CDR1 and CDR2 sequences are DFQATT and SNEGSKA (reference sequence). The CDR3 extends over 13 amino acids. The ends were cut back, 8 bases at V and 5 bases at J, with 17 bases in the middle. The CDR3 DNA follows: TGCAGTCCAAAAAGCGAGGGTGGAGATACGCAGTATTTT. Amino acids: CSPKSEGGDTQYF.

This clonotype has ten or more counts. The chain employs TRBV29-1 and TRBJ2-5, with D possibly matching TRBD2 (6 bases). V gave up 6 bases and J gave up 4 bases, with 15 bases separating them. The CDR3 runs to 13 residues. Germline values: CDR1 SQVTM, CDR2 ANQGSEA. This CDR3 reads CSVTTRSIETQYF. The DNA for the CDR3 is TGCAGCGTCACGACTAGGTCCATAGAGACCCAGTACTTC. Combining the CDR3 with reference TRBV29-1 and TRBJ2-5 gives the whole variable domain SAVISQKPSRDICQRGTSLTIQCQVDSQVTMMFWYRQQPGQSLTLIATANQGSEATYESGFVIDKFPISRPNLTFSTLTVSNMSPEDSSIYLCSVTTRSIETQYFGPGTRLLVL.

The table lists this clonotype with many counts. The gene calls are TRBV20-1 and TRBJ2-3; D unresolved. The CDR3 spans 14 residues. Germline CDR1 and CDR2: DFQATT and SNEGSKA (reference sequence). V was clipped by 3 bases and J by 2 bases, with 12 bases between them. CDR3 amino acids: CSASGEETTDTQYF. The CDR3 DNA reads TGCAGTGCTAGTGGAGAGGAGACCACAGATACGCAGTATTTT.

This clonotype has at least ten counts. V is TRBV18 and J is TRBJ2-2; 7 nucleotides match TRBD2. J lost 2 bases, V lost 2 bases, and 11 bases had no gene match. CDR3 length equals 18 residues. CDR1 and CDR2 from the germline V gene are KGHSH and LQKENI. The DNA for the CDR3 is TGTGCCAGCTCACCAAGGGTCGCGGGAGTTCAAAACACCGGGGAGCTGTTTTTT. Translation gives CASSPRVAGVQNTGELFF.

This clonotype turned up a few times. This chain connects TRBV6-2 or TRBV6-3 to TRBJ2-1, with 12 positions matching TRBD2. V dropped 6 bases and J dropped 5; count of bases not matched to a gene: 8. Germline-derived CDR1 and CDR2 are MNHEY and SVGEGT. This CDR3 is built from 16 residues. CDR3 nucleotide sequence: TGTGCCAGCAGCGGGACTAGCGGGTTCTATAACAATGAGCAGTTCTTC. Amino acid sequence: CASSGTSGFYNNEQFF.

This clonotype was recorded a few times. The V and J genes are TRBV5-1 and TRBJ2-1; tentatively, D is TRBD1 (8 bases). Germline CDR1 SGHRS, CDR2 YFSETQ. This CDR3 is 15 amino acids long. V shed 3 bases and J shed 4 bases, with 14 bases lying between them. The DNA of the CDR3 is TGCGCCAGCAGCTCCGGACAGGGACTATACAATGAGCAGTTCTTC. Translating gives CASSSGQGLYNEQFF. Based on the CDR3 plus reference TRBV5-1 and TRBJ2-1, the full variable domain is KAGVTQTPRYLIKTRGQQVTLSCSPISGHRSVSWYQQTPGQGLQFLFEYFSETQRNKGNFPGRFSGRQFSNSRSEMNVSTLELGDSALYLCASSSGQGLYNEQFFGPGTRLTVL.

This chain links TRBV6-6 with TRBJ2-1; no clear D. The CDR3 runs 14 residues. The germline V and J ends were trimmed by 0 bases and 4 bases, with 7 bases remaining between them. Germline assignment: CDR1 MNHNY and CDR2 SVGAGI (reference sequence). The CDR3 region is CASSYSESYNEQFF. The DNA for the CDR3 is TGTGCCAGCAGTTACTCAGAAAGTTACAATGAGCAGTTCTTC.

The sample holds a few counts of this clonotype. The chain joins TRBV7-8 to TRBJ2-7; 7 nucleotides line up with TRBD1. Germline values: CDR1 SGHVS, CDR2 FQNEAQ. The junction had 7 bases not matched to a gene; V was cut back by 1 base and J by 1 base. The CDR3 has 16 residues. The CDR3 region has the DNA TGTGCCAGCAGCTTAGGTAGCTTGGGACAGTCCTACGAGCAGTACTTC. Its translation: CASSLGSLGQSYEQYF.

At least ten counts were recorded for this clonotype. This chain connects TRBV7-6 to TRBJ2-7; D is possibly TRBD2 (6 bases). The CDR3 is 14 amino acids. CDR1 SGHVS and CDR2 FNYEAQ come from the germline V gene. CDR3 sequence reads: CAAGERLTPYEQYF. The CDR3 nucleotides are TGTGCAGCGGGCGAGCGACTTACCCCCTACGAGCAGTACTTC.

The table lists this clonotype with many counts. V gene TRBV5-1 combines with J gene TRBJ2-7; no reliable D call. Germline V gene lookup returns CDR1 SGHRS and CDR2 YFSETQ. The CDR3 is 14 amino acids. Trimming pared 0 bases from V and 3 bases from J, leaving 10 bases between. The CDR3, as DNA: TGCGCCAGCAGCTTGGGTCAGACCCGCTACGAGCAGTACTTC. This translates into CASSLGQTRYEQYF.